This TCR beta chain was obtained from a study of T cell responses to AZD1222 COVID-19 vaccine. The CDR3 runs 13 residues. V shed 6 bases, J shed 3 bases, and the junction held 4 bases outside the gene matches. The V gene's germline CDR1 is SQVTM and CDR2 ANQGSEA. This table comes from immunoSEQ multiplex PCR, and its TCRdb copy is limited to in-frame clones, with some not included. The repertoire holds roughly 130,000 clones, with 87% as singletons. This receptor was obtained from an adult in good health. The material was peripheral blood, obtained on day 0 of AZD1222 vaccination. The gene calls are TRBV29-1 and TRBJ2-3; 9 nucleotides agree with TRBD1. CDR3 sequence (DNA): TGCAGCGTGGGGACAGGGACAACAGATACGCAGTATTTT. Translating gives CSVGTGTTDTQYF.